The next 17 T cell receptor beta chains were all read from a single sample in a study of T cell responses to AZD1222 COVID-19 vaccine. The protocol was immunoSEQ multiplex PCR, while the TCRdb copy is restricted to in-frame clones and leaves out a portion. The sample lists under 100,000 clones, approximately 90% occurring once. Sequences were derived from peripheral blood, sampled 28 days after the second AZD1222 dose. These receptors were obtained from an adult who received the AZD1222 COVID-19 vaccine.

The chain joins TRBV7-2 to TRBJ1-6; 7 bases are a match to TRBD1. CDR3 length: 14 residues. The V gene end was trimmed by 5 bases and the J gene end by 7 bases; junction bases not matched to a gene: 5. Germline-derived CDR1 and CDR2 are SGHTA and FQGNSA. CDR3 amino acids: CASSVGTANSPLHF. The CDR3 DNA follows: TGTGCCAGCAGCGTCGGGACAGCCAATTCACCCCTCCACTTT.

The chain has TRBV19 and TRBJ1-1, with 8 positions matching TRBD1. Losses at the gene ends were 2 bases for V and 0 bases for J; bases not matched to a gene: 5. In germline, CDR1 is LNHDA, CDR2 SQIVND (reference sequence). The CDR3 extends over 16 amino acids. CDR3 in amino acids: CASSISRGLLNTEAFF. The CDR3, as DNA: TGTGCCAGTAGTATATCCAGGGGGCTATTGAACACTGAAGCTTTCTTT.

The V gene is TRBV19, the J gene TRBJ1-2; D gene unclear. The V end lost 3 bases, the J end lost 4 bases, and 6 bases lay between the germline ends. The length of the CDR3 is 12 residues. Germline V gives CDR1 LNHDA, CDR2 SQIVND (reference sequence). The CDR3: CASSIRGYGYTF. As DNA, the CDR3 is TGTGCCAGTAGTATTAGAGGCTATGGCTACACCTTC.

The rearrangement uses TRBV20-1 and TRBJ2-4; D may be TRBD1 (6 bases). V was trimmed by 3 bases and J by 8 bases, leaving 14 bases between them. CDR3 length: 13 amino acids. Germline values: CDR1 DFQATT, CDR2 SNEGSKA (reference sequence). CDR3 nucleotide sequence: TGCAGTGCTAGTACCAGGGGTGTACACATTCAGTACTTC. This translates into CSASTRGVHIQYF.

This chain connects TRBV19 to TRBJ1-1, with D unclear. Trimming removed 2 bases at V and 1 base at J, with 8 bases between. This CDR3 has 14 residues. Germline V CDR1 and CDR2: LNHDA, SQIVND (reference sequence). In nucleotides, the CDR3 is TGTGCCAGTAGTATAAATGAGGGGAACACTGAAGCTTTCTTT. It yields the protein CASSINEGNTEAFF.

The chain joins TRBV4-3 to TRBJ2-2; TRBD1 aligns across 7 bases. Trimming removed 2 bases from V and 3 bases from J; junction bases left unmatched: 12. This CDR3 is built from 18 residues. The germline V gene encodes CDR1 LGHNA and CDR2 YSLEER. The CDR3 coding sequence is TGCGCCAGCAGCCAACTCCCAGGGGGAGTAAAACACACCGGGGAGCTGTTTTTT. Translating gives CASSQLPGGVKHTGELFF.

The CDR3 sequence is CASSWSREAFF. The CDR3 DNA reads TGTGCCAGCAGTTGGTCCAGGGAAGCTTTCTTT. The chain employs TRBV28 and TRBJ1-1; unclear D gene. V lost 4 bases to trimming and J lost 8 bases, with 8 bases between them. In germline, CDR1 is MDHEN, CDR2 SYDVKM. This CDR3 has 11 residues.

J is TRBJ2-3 and V is TRBV5-1, with TRBD2 matching over 7 bases. With 0 bases clipped from V and 0 bases from J, the junction kept 7 bases outside the gene matches. This CDR3 comprises 17 residues. Per the germline V gene, CDR1 is SGHRS and CDR2 is YFSETQ. The chain's CDR3 is CASSLESSGKSTDTQYF. The CDR3 DNA follows: TGCGCCAGCAGCTTGGAGTCTAGCGGAAAAAGCACAGATACGCAGTATTTT.

This chain uses TRBV10-3 with TRBJ1-2, with 8 bases lining up with TRBD1. Trimming removed 7 bases from V and 3 bases from J; junction bases left unmatched: 7. The germline CDR1 and CDR2 sequences are ENHRY and SYGVKD. The CDR3 length is 14 residues. The CDR3 coding sequence is TGTGCCATCAATCCTGGACAGGGCGACTATGGCTACACCTTC. Its translation is CAINPGQGDYGYTF.

The chain couples TRBV6-6 to TRBJ2-2, with 9 bases that match TRBD1. In germline, CDR1 is MNHNY, CDR2 SVGAGI (reference sequence). The CDR3 has 18 residues. V lost 5 bases and J lost 6; bases outside the gene matches: 16. The CDR3 DNA reads as TGTGCCAGCAGTCTGACGGGAGAGGACAGGGGAGATCCCGGGGAGCTGTTTTTT. Amino acids: CASSLTGEDRGDPGELFF.

The chain couples TRBV11-3 to TRBJ1-1; 8 positions agree with TRBD1. Germline V gene sequence: CDR1 SGHNT, CDR2 YENEEA. This CDR3 contains 14 residues. The ends lost 6 bases at V and 1 base at J; junction bases unmatched: 4. The CDR3 DNA is TGTGCCAGCAGATCGACAGGGGCGAACACTGAAGCTTTCTTT. Its protein product is CASRSTGANTEAFF.

This sequence joins TRBV19 and TRBJ2-3; 11 positions match TRBD2. This CDR3 has 15 amino acids. The germline V gene encodes CDR1 LNHDA and CDR2 SQIVND (reference sequence). After removal of 8 bases from V and 1 base from J, the junction contained 5 bases not matched to a gene. CDR3 coding DNA: TGTGCCAGTTCTCAACTAGCGGGGGGCACAGATACGCAGTATTTT. This gives the protein CASSQLAGGTDTQYF. Full variable domain (remainder filled in from reference TRBV19 and TRBJ2-3): DGGITQSPKYLFRKEGQNVTLSCEQNLNHDAMYWYRQDPGQGLRLIYYSQIVNDFQKGDIAEGYSVSREKKESFPLTVTSAQKNPTAFYLCASSQLAGGTDTQYFGPGTRLTVL.

This clone was detected only once. The V call is TRBV30, the J call TRBJ2-1, with D perhaps assigned TRBD1 or TRBD2 (6 bases each). V shed 2 bases and J shed 8 bases, with 25 bases lying between them. Per the germline V gene, CDR1 is GTSNPN and CDR2 is SVGIG (reference sequence). This CDR3 is 17 amino acids long. CDR3 protein: CAWSTKGGNWVRDEQFF. In DNA form, the CDR3 reads TGTGCCTGGAGTACCAAGGGGGGTAACTGGGTTCGAGATGAGCAGTTCTTC.

This chain links TRBV5-6 with TRBJ2-1, with 11 bases fitting TRBD1. The CDR3 length is 14 residues. CDR1 and CDR2 from the germline V gene are SGHDT and YYEEEE. With V trimmed by 4 bases and J by 8 bases, 5 bases remained unmatched. CDR3 sequence: CASSRGTGGHEQFF. The CDR3 DNA reads TGTGCCAGCAGCCGCGGGACAGGGGGTCATGAGCAGTTCTTC.

The V call is TRBV5-1, the J call TRBJ2-3, with D possibly TRBD2 on 5 matching bases. Germline V gives CDR1 SGHRS, CDR2 YFSETQ. Trimming stripped 0 bases from V and 0 bases from J, with 8 bases between. The CDR3 has 15 residues. CDR3 loop: CASSLGLPSTDTQYF. CDR3 bases: TGCGCCAGCAGCTTGGGACTACCTAGCACAGATACGCAGTATTTT.

J is TRBJ1-5 and V is TRBV6-5, with 9 bases fitting TRBD1. V lost 0 bases, J lost 5 bases, and 2 bases stayed unmatched. This CDR3 is built from 15 residues. The germline CDR1 and CDR2 sequences are MNHEY and SVGAGI. The CDR3 nucleotides read TGTGCCAGCAGTTACTCCTACAGGGGGCATCAGCCCCAGCATTTT. Its translation is CASSYSYRGHQPQHF.

V usage is TRBV6-5 and J usage is TRBJ2-1, with TRBD1 identical over 7 bases. With 4 bases clipped from V and 6 bases from J, the junction kept 6 bases outside the gene matches. CDR1 and CDR2 from the germline V gene are MNHEY and SVGAGI. This CDR3 has 14 amino acids. CDR3 loop: CASSLLRGLNEQFF. In DNA form, the CDR3 reads TGTGCCAGCAGTTTGTTAAGGGGGCTCAATGAGCAGTTCTTC.